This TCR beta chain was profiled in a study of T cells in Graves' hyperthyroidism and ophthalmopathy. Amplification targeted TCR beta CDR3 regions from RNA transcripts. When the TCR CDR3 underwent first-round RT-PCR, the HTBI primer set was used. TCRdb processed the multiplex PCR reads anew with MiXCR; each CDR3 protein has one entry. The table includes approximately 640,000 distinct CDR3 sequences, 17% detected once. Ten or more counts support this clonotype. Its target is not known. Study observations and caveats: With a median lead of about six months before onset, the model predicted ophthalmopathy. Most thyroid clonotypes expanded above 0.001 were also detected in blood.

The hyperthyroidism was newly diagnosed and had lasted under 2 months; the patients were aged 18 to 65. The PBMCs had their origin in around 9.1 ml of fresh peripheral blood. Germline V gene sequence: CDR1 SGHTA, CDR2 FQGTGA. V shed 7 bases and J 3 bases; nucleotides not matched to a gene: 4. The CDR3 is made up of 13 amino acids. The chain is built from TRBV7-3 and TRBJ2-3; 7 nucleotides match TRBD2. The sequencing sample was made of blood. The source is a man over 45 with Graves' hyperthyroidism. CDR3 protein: CASKLAETDTQYF. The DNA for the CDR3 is TGTGCCAGCAAGCTAGCGGAGACAGATACGCAGTATTTT.